This paragraph covers one TCR beta chain sequence. Its antigen is as yet unknown. The sample comes from a study of T cell responses to AZD1222 COVID-19 vaccine. Study details: Analysis merged second doses at about 4 or about 12 weeks. General observations from the study: Researchers took repertoire samples only after the peak T cell response had come. Donors, mostly white British, included more females; clonal diversity was possibly underestimated.

Assay used: immunoSEQ multiplex PCR; TCRdb lists only in-frame clones, some missing. The sample lists about 140,000 clones, 92% occurring once. The CDR3 extends over 14 amino acids. Germline CDR1 and CDR2: MNHNS and SASEGT. V gave up 2 bases and J gave up 3 bases, with 8 bases separating them. Material: peripheral blood, obtained on day 0 of AZD1222 vaccination. V gene TRBV6-1 combines with J gene TRBJ1-3; unclear D gene. The TCR sequence derives from an adult in good health. The CDR3 coding sequence is TGTGCCAGCAGTGAACAGACTTTTGGAAACACCATATATTTT. It specifies CASSEQTFGNTIYF.